This entry lists 24 T cell receptor beta chains sequenced from one sample in a study of blood T cell repertoires in COVID-19. Sequencing was performed with immunoSEQ multiplex PCR; in TCRdb, only in-frame clones are kept and a portion is missing. In the table there are 150,000 to 200,000 clones, about 86% of which are singletons. Material: peripheral blood. These receptors were collected from a man aged 50 or older with active or convalescent COVID-19.

A single count supports this clone. The CDR3 sequence is CASSTASGGADTQYF. As DNA, the CDR3 is TGTGCCAGCAGTACGGCTAGCGGGGGGGCAGATACGCAGTATTTT. The V and J genes are TRBV28 and TRBJ2-3; 12 nucleotides agree with TRBD2. V was pared by 5 bases and J by 4 bases, with 4 bases of the junction left unmatched. CDR1 and CDR2 from the germline V gene are MDHEN and SYDVKM. The length of the CDR3 is 15 residues.

This sequence joins TRBV5-6 and TRBJ2-2; TRBD1 might be the D (6 bases). This CDR3 is built from 16 residues. CDR1 is SGHDT, CDR2 YYEEEE, per germline. The V and J ends lost 5 bases and 6 bases respectively, with 20 bases between them. CDR3 coding DNA: TGTGCCAGCAGTCTTGGGAACACAGGGAGCGCCGGGGAGCTGTTTTTT. This gives the protein CASSLGNTGSAGELFF.

The chain combines TRBV11-2 with TRBJ2-7; 7 nucleotides line up with TRBD2. The V gene's germline CDR1 is SGHAT and CDR2 FQNNGV. Trimming took 5 bases from V and 3 from J; bases not matched to a gene: 10. This CDR3 is built from 15 residues. DNA of the CDR3: TGTGCCAGCAGCCCCCAGCGGGACCCCTACTACGAGCAGTACTTC. Its protein product is CASSPQRDPYYEQYF.

The chain carries TRBV18 and TRBJ1-2; D not resolved. Germline assignment: CDR1 KGHSH and CDR2 LQKENI. This CDR3 region has 13 residues. The V end was cut by 0 bases, the J end by 7 bases, with 9 bases between. Here the CDR3 DNA reads TGTGCCAGCTCACCACCGAATACGGGTGGCTACACCTTC. Translating it yields CASSPPNTGGYTF.

The chain couples TRBV7-6 to TRBJ1-1; unclear D gene. CDR1 and CDR2 (germline): SGHVS, FNYEAQ. V was trimmed by 5 bases and J by 6 bases, leaving 22 bases between them. The CDR3 loop spans 16 amino acids. CDR3 nucleotide sequence: TGTGCCAGCAGCCCCTCGGGTCTGGTTCGAATGTCTGAAGCTTTCTTT. Translated, it gives CASSPSGLVRMSEAFF.

The chain combines TRBV5-1 with TRBJ1-1; D perhaps matches TRBD1 (6 bases). The CDR3 totals 16 residues. Trimming pared 0 bases from V and 0 bases from J, leaving 12 bases between. CDR1 SGHRS and CDR2 YFSETQ come from the germline V gene. Here the CDR3 DNA reads TGCGCCAGCAGCTTGGAGGGACACCCGATGAACACTGAAGCTTTCTTT. Translated, it gives CASSLEGHPMNTEAFF. Using reference TRBV5-1 and TRBJ1-1 for the parts outside the CDR3, the full variable domain is KAGVTQTPRYLIKTRGQQVTLSCSPISGHRSVSWYQQTPGQGLQFLFEYFSETQRNKGNFPGRFSGRQFSNSRSEMNVSTLELGDSALYLCASSLEGHPMNTEAFFGQGTRLTVV.

The V gene is TRBV30, the J gene TRBJ2-3; TRBD2 matches 14 bases. CDR1 is GTSNPN and CDR2 is SVGIG in the germline V gene (reference sequence). This CDR3 contains 20 residues. Trimming cost V 2 bases and J 1 base; bases outside gene matches: 14. CDR3 amino acids: CAWSPPGLAGVGTGTDTQYF. DNA for the CDR3: TGTGCCTGGAGTCCCCCGGGACTAGCGGGAGTCGGGACGGGCACAGATACGCAGTATTTT.

The V call is TRBV9, the J call TRBJ1-6; D unresolved. V gave up 0 bases and J gave up 0 bases, with 4 bases separating them. The length of the CDR3 is 15 residues. Germline assignment: CDR1 SGDLS and CDR2 YYNGEE. The CDR3 bases are TGTGCCAGCAGCGTAGGAGGCTCCTATAATTCACCCCTCCACTTT. Encoded protein: CASSVGGSYNSPLHF.

V is TRBV5-5 and J is TRBJ2-5; TRBD2 is a possible D gene (5 bases). V was cut by 5 bases and J by 4 bases, with 18 bases left in between. Germline CDR1 reads SGHKS; CDR2 reads YYEKEE (reference sequence). CDR3 size: 15 residues. CDR3 in amino acids: CASSSPSSRGETQYF. The CDR3 DNA reads as TGTGCCAGCAGTTCCCCGAGTAGCCGGGGAGAGACCCAGTACTTC.

The chain couples TRBV5-6 to TRBJ2-5; tentatively, D is TRBD2 (6 bases). Germline CDR1 SGHDT, CDR2 YYEEEE. V was clipped by 1 base and J by 5 bases, with 15 bases between them. This CDR3 is 15 amino acids long. The CDR3 protein is CASSLLGPEGETQYF. CDR3 nucleotide sequence: TGTGCCAGCAGCTTGTTAGGTCCGGAGGGGGAGACCCAGTACTTC. Full variable domain (remainder filled in from reference TRBV5-6 and TRBJ2-5): DAGVTQSPTHLIKTRGQQVTLRCSPKSGHDTVSWYQQALGQGPQFIFQYYEEEERQRGNFPDRFSGHQFPNYSSELNVNALLLGDSALYLCASSLLGPEGETQYFGPGTRLLVL.

This clone showed up just a few times. The genes are TRBV6-1 and TRBJ2-2; tentative D call: TRBD2 (7 bases). From germline, CDR1 is MNHNS and CDR2 SASEGT. Trimming removed 3 bases from V and 5 bases from J, with 13 bases in between. The CDR3 contains 15 residues. Here the CDR3 reads CASSEWGGTTGELFF. Here the CDR3 DNA reads TGTGCCAGCAGTGAGTGGGGAGGGACAACCGGGGAGCTGTTTTTT.

This clone was seen more than once but under ten times. The rearrangement joins TRBV2 to TRBJ1-1; D not certain. Per germline, CDR1 SNHLY and CDR2 FYNNEI. The CDR3 sequence is 13 residues long. V was clipped by 3 bases and J by 1 base, with 6 bases between them. CDR3 bases: TGTGCCAGCAGTGACCTGTCGAACACTGAAGCTTTCTTT. This translates into CASSDLSNTEAFF. The full variable domain, in which reference TRBV2 and TRBJ1-1 provide the parts outside the CDR3, is EPEVTQTPSHQVTQMGQEVILRCVPISNHLYFYWYRQILGQKVEFLVSFYNNEISEKSEIFDDQFSVERPDGSNFTLKIRSTKLEDSAMYFCASSDLSNTEAFFGQGTRLTVV.

V and J are TRBV7-2 and TRBJ2-2; 8 bases fit TRBD2. The CDR3 runs to 16 residues. Germline CDR1 is SGHTA and CDR2 is FQGNSA. Trimming took 0 bases from V and 3 from J; bases not matched to a gene: 3. The CDR3 here is CASSLARAGDTGELFF. The CDR3, as DNA: TGTGCCAGCAGCTTAGCTCGAGCGGGGGACACCGGGGAGCTGTTTTTT.

V gene TRBV5-1 combines with J gene TRBJ1-2; D is undetermined. CDR1 SGHRS and CDR2 YFSETQ come from the germline V gene. The CDR3 totals 15 residues. The V gene lost 1 base and the J gene lost 4 bases, with 14 bases spanning the gap. This CDR3 reads CASSLFSNAAYGYTF. The CDR3 nucleotides read TGCGCCAGCAGCTTGTTTAGTAATGCTGCCTATGGCTACACCTTC. The full variable domain, in which reference TRBV5-1 and TRBJ1-2 provide the parts outside the CDR3, is KAGVTQTPRYLIKTRGQQVTLSCSPISGHRSVSWYQQTPGQGLQFLFEYFSETQRNKGNFPGRFSGRQFSNSRSEMNVSTLELGDSALYLCASSLFSNAAYGYTFGSGTRLTVV.

The chain is built from TRBV9 and TRBJ2-3, with a possible D match to TRBD2 (5 bases). V was cut by 0 bases and J by 2 bases, with 13 bases left in between. Germline V CDR1 and CDR2: SGDLS, YYNGEE. CDR3 length: 16 amino acids. The DNA for the CDR3 is TGTGCCAGCAGCGTAGGAAACAGCGGCCCCACAGATACGCAGTATTTT. Translated: CASSVGNSGPTDTQYF. Combining the CDR3 with reference TRBV9 and TRBJ2-3 gives the whole variable domain DSGVTQTPKHLITATGQRVTLRCSPRSGDLSVYWYQQSLDQGLQFLIQYYNGEERAKGNILERFSAQQFPDLHSELNLSSLELGDSALYFCASSVGNSGPTDTQYFGPGTRLTVL.

The rearrangement joins TRBV6-6 to TRBJ2-7; 7 nucleotides line up with TRBD1. The length of the CDR3 is 13 residues. Germline trimming cut 6 bases from V and 2 bases from J; bases unmatched to any gene: 4. Germline V gene sequence: CDR1 MNHNY, CDR2 SVGAGI (reference sequence). The CDR3 DNA sequence: TGTGCCAGCAGAACGGGACAGACCTACGAGCAGTACTTC. The encoded protein is CASRTGQTYEQYF.

This clone appeared once. In DNA, the CDR3 is TGTGCCAGCAGTCCCGGGAGTTCAGATACGCAGTATTTT. Translated, it gives CASSPGSSDTQYF. This chain links TRBV12-3 or TRBV12-4 with TRBJ2-3, with D possibly matching TRBD2 (6 bases). There are 13 residues in the CDR3. V was clipped by 5 bases and J by 4 bases, with 10 bases between them.

The chain employs TRBV23-1 and TRBJ2-7, with TRBD1 identical over 10 bases. TRBV23-1 is known as an ORF, though its function is uncertain. CDR3 length equals 23 residues. V lost 7 bases, J lost 1 base, and 31 bases stayed unmatched. This CDR3 reads CASNGGQSQNNPEGQGGSYEQYF. CDR3 nucleotide sequence: TGCGCCAGCAATGGTGGCCAATCCCAGAACAACCCGGAAGGACAGGGGGGATCCTACGAGCAGTACTTC.

This clone turned up a few times. J is TRBJ1-4 and V is TRBV9; 9 nucleotides agree with TRBD1. Trimming took 8 bases from V and 8 from J; bases not matched to a gene: 19. The CDR3 totals 17 residues. Germline V gives CDR1 SGDLS, CDR2 YYNGEE. This CDR3 reads CARGGQGLNSSPEKLFF. The CDR3 coding sequence is TGTGCCAGAGGGGGACAGGGCCTAAATTCTTCTCCCGAAAAACTGTTTTTT.

The chain employs TRBV28 and TRBJ1-6; the match to TRBD1 covers 7 bases. With V trimmed by 7 bases and J by 5 bases, 11 bases remained unmatched. In germline, CDR1 is MDHEN, CDR2 SYDVKM. There are 16 residues in the CDR3. The CDR3: CASTEGGAPHNSPLHF. The CDR3 nucleotides read TGTGCCAGCACCGAAGGGGGCGCGCCCCATAATTCACCCCTCCACTTT.

The chain is built from TRBV6-5 and TRBJ2-7; TRBD1 matches 9 bases. The V gene end was trimmed by 6 bases and the J gene end by 3 bases; junction bases not matched to a gene: 6. This CDR3 spans 14 amino acids. The germline V gene encodes CDR1 MNHEY and CDR2 SVGAGI. CDR3 protein: CASRQGQGIYEQYF. DNA of the CDR3: TGTGCCAGCAGACAGGGACAGGGTATCTACGAGCAGTACTTC.

CDR3 sequence reads: CASSRDISAQETQYF. DNA of the CDR3: TGTGCCAGCAGCCGGGACATCAGTGCCCAAGAGACCCAGTACTTC. The chain has TRBV5-4 and TRBJ2-5, with D tentatively TRBD1 (6 bases). V lost 4 bases to trimming and J lost 1 base, with 14 bases between them. This CDR3 has 15 amino acids. CDR1 SGHNT and CDR2 YYREEE come from the germline V gene (reference sequence). Supplemented by reference TRBV5-4 and TRBJ2-5, the full variable domain reads ETGVTQSPTHLIKTRGQQVTLRCSSQSGHNTVSWYQQALGQGPQFIFQYYREEENGRGNFPPRFSGLQFPNYSSELNVNALELDDSALYLCASSRDISAQETQYFGPGTRLLVL.

The chain has TRBV30 and TRBJ2-3, with D possibly matching TRBD2 (6 bases). Trimming pared 0 bases from V and 5 bases from J, leaving 9 bases between. The CDR3 runs to 13 residues. Germline V lookup: CDR1 GTSNPN, CDR2 SVGIG (reference sequence). CDR3 region: CAWSVSGVDTQYF. The CDR3 nucleotides are TGTGCCTGGAGTGTATCGGGGGTAGATACGCAGTATTTT. The full variable domain, its missing parts supplied by reference TRBV30 and TRBJ2-3, is SQTIHQWPATLVQPVGSPLSLECTVEGTSNPNLYWYRQAAGRGLQLLFYSVGIGQISSEVPQNLSASRPQDRQFILSSKKLLLSDSGFYLCAWSVSGVDTQYFGPGTRLTVL.

This chain connects TRBV12-3 or TRBV12-4 to TRBJ1-1; a weak D match, TRBD1 (6 bases). V lost 3 bases and J 4 bases, leaving 9 bases between the germline ends. The CDR3 length is 13 residues. CDR3 nucleotides: TGTGCCAGCAGTTTCCAGGGGTCCACTGAAGCTTTCTTT. It is translated as CASSFQGSTEAFF.